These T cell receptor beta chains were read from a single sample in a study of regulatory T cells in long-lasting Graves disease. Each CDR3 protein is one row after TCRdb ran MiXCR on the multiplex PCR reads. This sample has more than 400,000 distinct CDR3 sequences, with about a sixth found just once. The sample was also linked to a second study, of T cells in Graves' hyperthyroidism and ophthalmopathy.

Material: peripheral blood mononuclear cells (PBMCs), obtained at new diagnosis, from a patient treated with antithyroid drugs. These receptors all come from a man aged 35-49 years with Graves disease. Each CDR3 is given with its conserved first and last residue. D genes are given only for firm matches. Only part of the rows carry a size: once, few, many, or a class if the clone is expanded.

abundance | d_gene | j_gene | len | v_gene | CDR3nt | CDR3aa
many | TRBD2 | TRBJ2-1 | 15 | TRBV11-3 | TGTGCCAGCAGCTTCGGGACTAGCTGGCTGGTGAAGCAGTTCTTC | CASSFGTSWLVKQFF
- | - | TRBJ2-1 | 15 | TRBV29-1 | TGCAGCGCCCAGCCCTCCCAGGGTTCCTACAATGAGCAGTTCTTC | CSAQPSQGSYNEQFF
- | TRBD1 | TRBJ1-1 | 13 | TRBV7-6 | TGTGCCAGCAGATCCAGGGGGGAGACTGAAGCTTTCTTT | CASRSRGETEAFF
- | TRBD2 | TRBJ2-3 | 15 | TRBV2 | TGTGCCAGCAGTGAGTCTAGCGGGAGGGCCGCTACGCAGTATTTT | CASSESSGRAATQYF
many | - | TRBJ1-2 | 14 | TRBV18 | TGTGCCAGCTCGGTTTCCATGACAGATTATGGCTACACCTTC | CASSVSMTDYGYTF
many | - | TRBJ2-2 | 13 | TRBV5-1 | TGCGCCAGCAGCTTGGTAGCAACCGGGGAGCTGTTTTTT | CASSLVATGELFF
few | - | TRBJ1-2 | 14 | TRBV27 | TGTGCCAGCAGTAAAACGGACGGATACTATGGCTACACCTTC | CASSKTDGYYGYTF
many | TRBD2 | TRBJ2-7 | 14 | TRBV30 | TGTGCCTGGACCAGACTAGCGGGCCCCTACGAGCAGTACTTC | CAWTRLAGPYEQYF
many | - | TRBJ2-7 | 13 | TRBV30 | TGTGCCTGGACCTCGGACTGGGCTAGGGAGCAGTACTTC | CAWTSDWAREQYF
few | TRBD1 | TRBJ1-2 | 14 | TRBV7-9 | TGTGCCAGCAGCTTAGTAGGTTCAGGGGGCGGCTACACCTTC | CASSLVGSGGGYTF
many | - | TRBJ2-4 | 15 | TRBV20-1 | TGCAGTGCAGAGACAGGGAGGTTAGCCAAAAACATTCAGTACTTC | CSAETGRLAKNIQYF
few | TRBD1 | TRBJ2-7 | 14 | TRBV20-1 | TGCAGTGCTTCCGGGACAGGGGGGATCTACGAGCAGTACTTC | CSASGTGGIYEQYF
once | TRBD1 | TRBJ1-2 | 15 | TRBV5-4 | TGTGCCAGCAGCTCGGGACAGGGAATACTGGATGGCTACACCTTC | CASSSGQGILDGYTF
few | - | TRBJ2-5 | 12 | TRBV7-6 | TGTGCCAGCAGCTCTCCCGAGGAGACCCAGTACTTC | CASSSPEETQYF
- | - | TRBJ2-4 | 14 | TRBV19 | TGTGCCAGTAGTATTGTTTTAGCCAAAAACATTCAGTACTTC | CASSIVLAKNIQYF
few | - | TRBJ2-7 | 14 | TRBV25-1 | TGTGCCAGCAGTGAAACTACTATGCATCCCGAGCAGTACTTC | CASSETTMHPEQYF
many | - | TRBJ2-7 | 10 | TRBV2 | TGTGCCAGCAGTGGGGGGACTCCGTACTTC | CASSGGTPYF